Each of the 20 T cell receptor beta chains below was sequenced from the same sample in a study of cytomegalovirus exposure and HLA in healthy donors. The PCR contained 60 Vbeta and 13 Jbeta primers. Only in-frame clones appear in the TCRdb table, and some are missing; sequencing was by immunoSEQ multiplex PCR. The table shows 180,000 or so clones, with around 88% occurring only once. The specimen sequenced was PBMCs. The source of these receptors is a woman aged 25-40 years in good health and CMV-seronegative.

The chain carries TRBV10-3 and TRBJ2-1; 12 bases match TRBD2. Germline trimming cut 3 bases from V and 2 bases from J; bases unmatched to any gene: 11. Germline CDR1 is ENHRY and CDR2 is SYGVKD. CDR3 size: 19 residues. In DNA form, the CDR3 reads TGTGCCATCAGTGACCCAGGGCTAGCGGGAGGGCGGCCCTACAATGAGCAGTTCTTC. Protein: CAISDPGLAGGRPYNEQFF.

The V and J genes are TRBV6-1 and TRBJ1-1, with no clear D. The CDR3 length is 14 residues. V lost 7 bases to trimming and J lost 3 bases, with 15 bases between them. Germline loops: CDR1 MNHNS, CDR2 SASEGT. The CDR3 loop reads CASTSGRLDTEAFF. In DNA form, the CDR3 reads TGTGCCAGCACCTCGGGTAGGTTGGACACTGAAGCTTTCTTT.

V is TRBV27 and J is TRBJ2-3, with D perhaps matching TRBD1 (5 bases). The germline CDR1 and CDR2 sequences are MNHEY and SMNVEV (reference sequence). The CDR3 has 12 residues. Trimming stripped 3 bases from V and 6 bases from J, with 7 bases between. The CDR3 sequence: CASSFPGDTQYF. Written as DNA, the CDR3 is TGTGCCAGCAGTTTCCCAGGGGATACGCAGTATTTT.

V is TRBV6-1 and J is TRBJ1-2; perhaps TRBD1 as D (6 bases). The V end was cut by 4 bases, the J end by 9 bases, with 15 bases between. CDR1 is MNHNS and CDR2 is SASEGT in the germline V gene. CDR3 size: 13 residues. The CDR3 nucleotides are TGTGCCAGCAGTGCCCTCAGGGGTCCCAGCTACACCTTC. Translated: CASSALRGPSYTF.

This chain links TRBV28 with TRBJ2-3; possibly TRBD1 for D (5 bases). The length of the CDR3 is 13 residues. The germline V gene encodes CDR1 MDHEN and CDR2 SYDVKM. V shed 3 bases and J shed 3 bases, with 7 bases lying between them. The chain's CDR3 is CASSFRVTDTQYF. The CDR3 nucleotides read TGTGCCAGCAGTTTCAGGGTTACAGATACGCAGTATTTT. The full variable domain, rest sourced from reference TRBV28 and TRBJ2-3, is DVKVTQSSRYLVKRTGEKVFLECVQDMDHENMFWYRQDPGLGLRLIYFSYDVKMKEKGDIPEGYSVSREKKERFSLILESASTNQTSMYLCASSFRVTDTQYFGPGTRLTVL.

On this clone: Within the sample, other DNA sequences also encode this same CDR3. This rearrangement joins TRBV7-2 to TRBJ2-1; 10 bases are a match to TRBD2. Germline V lookup: CDR1 SGHTA, CDR2 FQGNSA. The V gene end was trimmed by 6 bases and the J gene end by 4 bases; junction bases not matched to a gene: 6. This CDR3 contains 15 residues. The DNA of the CDR3 is TGTGCCAGCAGTCTGGGACTAGCGACATACAATGAGCAGTTCTTC. Its protein product is CASSLGLATYNEQFF. Based on the CDR3 plus reference TRBV7-2 and TRBJ2-1, the full variable domain is GAGVSQSPSNKVTEKGKDVELRCDPISGHTALYWYRQSLGQGLEFLIYFQGNSAPDKSGLPSDRFSAERTGGSVSTLTIQRTQQEDSAVYLCASSLGLATYNEQFFGPGTRLTVL.

V usage is TRBV7-6 and J usage is TRBJ1-3; 7 nucleotides line up with TRBD1. The CDR3 totals 15 residues. V lost 6 bases, J lost 4 bases, and 9 bases stayed unmatched. The germline CDR1 and CDR2 sequences are SGHVS and FNYEAQ. The CDR3 sequence is CASSSTGSSGNTIYF. The CDR3 DNA reads as TGTGCCAGCAGTTCGACAGGGTCGTCCGGAAACACCATATATTTT.

This sequence joins TRBV7-6 and TRBJ1-6, with 10 bases that match TRBD1. CDR1 and CDR2 (germline): SGHVS, FNYEAQ. The CDR3 spans 14 residues. The J segment lost 9 bases and the V segment lost 1 base, leaving 0 bases of the junction unmatched. CDR3 in DNA: TGTGCCAGCAGCTTAGGGGACAGGGGTTCACCCCTCCACTTT. Translating it yields CASSLGDRGSPLHF.

This chain connects TRBV6-6 to TRBJ1-1; a possible D gene is TRBD1 (5 bases). Germline lookup yields CDR1 MNHNY and CDR2 SVGAGI (reference sequence). The V end was cut by 6 bases, the J end by 11 bases, with 13 bases between. This CDR3 comprises 11 residues. CDR3 region: CASSNGGTAFF. As DNA, the CDR3 is TGTGCCAGCAGCAACGGGGGAACGGCTTTCTTT.

The V and J genes are TRBV29-1 and TRBJ1-1; possibly TRBD1 for D (5 bases). This CDR3 has 13 residues. V shed 5 bases and J shed 0 bases, with 10 bases lying between them. Per the germline V gene, CDR1 is SQVTM and CDR2 is ANQGSEA. As DNA, the CDR3 is TGCAGCGTTTCGGGGGTCTTGAACACTGAAGCTTTCTTT. It is translated as CSVSGVLNTEAFF. Using reference TRBV29-1 and TRBJ1-1 for the parts outside the CDR3, the full variable domain is SAVISQKPSRDICQRGTSLTIQCQVDSQVTMMFWYRQQPGQSLTLIATANQGSEATYESGFVIDKFPISRPNLTFSTLTVSNMSPEDSSIYLCSVSGVLNTEAFFGQGTRLTVV.

The genes are TRBV5-1 and TRBJ2-7; no definite D call. Per germline, CDR1 SGHRS and CDR2 YFSETQ. V dropped 2 bases and J dropped 5 bases, with 8 bases sitting between them. CDR3 length: 12 residues. CDR3 region: CASSFPGNEQYF. The CDR3 DNA is TGCGCCAGCAGCTTCCCAGGCAACGAGCAGTACTTC.

The chain couples TRBV30 to TRBJ2-3, with D perhaps TRBD2 (6 bases). The CDR3 consists of 13 residues. V was shortened by 5 bases and J by 1 base, with 10 bases between the two germline ends. The V gene's germline CDR1 is GTSNPN and CDR2 SVGIG (reference sequence). CDR3 sequence: CAWRRGGTDTQYF. The CDR3, as DNA: TGTGCCTGGCGGAGGGGAGGCACAGATACGCAGTATTTT.

This clone came up once. The gene calls are TRBV27 and TRBJ1-1; possibly TRBD1 for D (6 bases). V was trimmed by 8 bases and J by 7 bases, leaving 17 bases between them. This CDR3 is built from 13 residues. The germline CDR1 and CDR2 sequences are MNHEY and SMNVEV (reference sequence). CDR3 DNA: TGTGCCAGCCATAACAGGGTGGAAGGTGAAGCTTTCTTT. Encoded protein: CASHNRVEGEAFF.

The chain recombines TRBV15 with TRBJ2-1, with 10 bases matching TRBD2. Looked up from germline, CDR1 is LNHNV and CDR2 is YYDKDF (reference sequence). The CDR3 is 17 residues long. Trimming at V came to 0 bases and at J to 4 bases, leaving 6 bases not matched to a gene. This CDR3 is CATSRDLSSGSYNEQFF. CDR3 bases: TGTGCCACCAGCAGAGATCTATCTAGCGGGAGTTACAATGAGCAGTTCTTC.

The chain combines TRBV6-1 with TRBJ2-7; D possibly corresponds to TRBD2 (5 bases). Deletions cut 7 bases from V and 5 bases from J, with 21 bases between. CDR1 is MNHNS and CDR2 is SASEGT in the germline V gene. This CDR3 comprises 15 residues. For the CDR3, the DNA is TGTGCCAGCATCTCGGGGTGGGCCTTTGAGGACGAGCAGTACTTC. Translation gives CASISGWAFEDEQYF.

DNA of the CDR3: TGTGCCAGCAGTTTAAGTTATGGAGGAGGTCAGCCCCAGCATTTT. It encodes CASSLSYGGGQPQHF. The chain has TRBV27 and TRBJ1-5; D ambiguous. CDR3 length: 15 residues. CDR1 MNHEY and CDR2 SMNVEV come from the germline V gene (reference sequence). Trimming took 2 bases from V and 6 from J, leaving 14 bases between them.

V usage is TRBV27 and J usage is TRBJ1-2, with 10 bases aligning to TRBD1. The V segment lost 6 bases and the J segment 5 bases; nucleotides outside the gene matches: 12. The CDR3 length is 16 residues. Germline assignment: CDR1 MNHEY and CDR2 SMNVEV (reference sequence). CDR3 nucleotide sequence: TGTGCCAGCAGCCGAGGACGGCGGGACAGGGGTTATGGCTACACCTTC. Translating it yields CASSRGRRDRGYGYTF.

This chain uses TRBV19 with TRBJ2-7, with 9 bases aligning to TRBD1. J gave up 2 bases and V 6 bases, and 14 bases lay outside the gene matches. This CDR3 region has 17 residues. The V gene's germline CDR1 is LNHDA and CDR2 SQIVND (reference sequence). DNA for the CDR3: TGTGCCAGTAGCCCATTGCTTGGGACAGGGAAACCCTACGAGCAGTACTTC. Its translation is CASSPLLGTGKPYEQYF. Looking up the rest from reference TRBV19 and TRBJ2-7 gives the full variable domain: DGGITQSPKYLFRKEGQNVTLSCEQNLNHDAMYWYRQDPGQGLRLIYYSQIVNDFQKGDIAEGYSVSREKKESFPLTVTSAQKNPTAFYLCASSPLLGTGKPYEQYFGPGTRLTVT.

The rearrangement uses TRBV13 and TRBJ2-1, with a possible D match to TRBD2 (5 bases). V lost 2 bases and J lost 7, with 15 bases in between. The CDR3 runs 15 residues. Germline loops: CDR1 PRHDT, CDR2 FYEKMQ (reference sequence). In DNA form, the CDR3 reads TGTGCCAGCAGCTTAAAAGGGAGATACATAAATGAGCAGTTCTTC. Protein product: CASSLKGRYINEQFF.

The chain couples TRBV15 to TRBJ2-1; weak D call: TRBD2 (5 bases). The V and J ends lost 2 bases and 2 bases respectively, with 7 bases between them. Per germline, CDR1 LNHNV and CDR2 YYDKDF (reference sequence). The CDR3 is made up of 14 amino acids. In nucleotides, the CDR3 is TGTGCCACCAGCAGATTCGGGACCTACAATGAGCAGTTCTTC. Translated: CATSRFGTYNEQFF.